These 32 T cell receptor beta chains were sequenced from one sample in a study of T cells in Graves' hyperthyroidism and ophthalmopathy. TCR beta CDR3 regions were amplified from RNA transcripts. Using the HTBI primer set, a first-round RT-PCR was run on the TCR CDR3. Each CDR3 protein is one row after TCRdb ran MiXCR on the multiplex PCR reads. The sample lists approximately 590,000 distinct CDR3 sequences, around a sixth occurring once. Sequencing was performed on blood. These receptors all stem from a woman aged 25 to 39 with Graves' hyperthyroidism.

Worth noting for this clonotype: A much more abundant neighbour one base away suggests this may be a read error. The chain recombines TRBV5-1 with TRBJ2-2, with D possibly being TRBD1 or TRBD2 (5 bases each). The CDR3 runs 15 residues. The germline V gene encodes CDR1 SGHRS and CDR2 YFSETQ. CDR3 residues: CASSQGFPNTGEPFF. In nucleotides, the CDR3 is TGCGCCAGCAGTCAGGGTTTCCCGAACACCGGGGAGCCGTTTTTT.

The chain is built from TRBV30 and TRBJ2-5, with D possibly being TRBD2 (6 bases). Trimming took off 0 bases at V and 6 bases at J, with 11 bases between the two ends. CDR1 is GTSNPN, CDR2 SVGIG, per germline (reference sequence). The CDR3 has 13 amino acids. CDR3: CAWSVKGGKTQYF. As DNA, the CDR3 is TGTGCCTGGAGTGTAAAGGGAGGAAAGACCCAGTACTTC. The variable domain in full, completed from reference TRBV30 and TRBJ2-5, reads SQTIHQWPATLVQPVGSPLSLECTVEGTSNPNLYWYRQAAGRGLQLLFYSVGIGQISSEVPQNLSASRPQDRQFILSSKKLLLSDSGFYLCAWSVKGGKTQYFGPGTRLLVL.

This sequence joins TRBV7-2 and TRBJ2-5; possibly TRBD2 for D (5 bases). CDR1 is SGHTA, CDR2 FQGNSA, per germline. V lost 5 bases and J lost 4, with 14 bases in between. The CDR3 extends over 14 amino acids. The CDR3 DNA reads as TGTGCCAGCAGCCGAGCGGTTCTTTCAGAGACCCAGTACTTC. This translates into CASSRAVLSETQYF.

There are a few counts of this clonotype. V gene TRBV19 combines with J gene TRBJ2-7; D is perhaps TRBD1 (6 bases). The CDR3 is 15 residues long. V lost 4 bases, J lost 1 base, and 14 bases lay in between. The germline CDR1 and CDR2 sequences are LNHDA and SQIVND (reference sequence). CDR3 nucleotide sequence: TGTGCCAGTAGTAAATCCCCAGGACAGTCCTACGAGCAGTACTTC. Protein sequence: CASSKSPGQSYEQYF.

The chain links TRBV5-1 to TRBJ2-1; 16 bases match TRBD2. J was trimmed by 8 bases and V by 4 bases; bases with no gene match: 9. The CDR3 has 17 amino acids. Germline lookup yields CDR1 SGHRS and CDR2 YFSETQ. CDR3 DNA sequence: TGCGCCAGCAGCCCGGGGACTAGCGGGAGGGCCGCAGATGAGCAGTTCTTC. Protein: CASSPGTSGRAADEQFF.

This clonotype has at least ten counts. This chain links TRBV20-1 with TRBJ2-3; 7 bases match TRBD2. Germline trimming cut 8 bases from V and 11 bases from J; bases unmatched to any gene: 1. CDR3 length: 8 residues. Germline V CDR1 and CDR2: DFQATT, SNEGSKA (reference sequence). The CDR3, as DNA: TGCAGTCTAGCGGAGCAGTATTTT. It yields the protein CSLAEQYF.

The rearrangement joins TRBV7-9 to TRBJ1-2; 7 bases align to TRBD1. The germline CDR1 and CDR2 sequences are SEHNR and FQNEAQ (reference sequence). This CDR3 spans 15 amino acids. Losses at the gene ends were 1 base for V and 2 bases for J; bases not matched to a gene: 4. The CDR3 loop reads CASSLGTGSNYGYTF. CDR3 DNA sequence: TGTGCCAGCAGCTTAGGGACAGGTTCGAACTATGGCTACACCTTC. Together with reference TRBV7-9 and TRBJ1-2, the CDR3 gives the full variable domain: DTGVSQNPRHKITKRGQNVTFRCDPISEHNRLYWYRQTLGQGPEFLTYFQNEAQLEKSRLLSDRFSAERPKGSFSTLEIQRTEQGDSAMYLCASSLGTGSNYGYTFGSGTRLTVV.

This clonotype was seen at least ten times. The J gene is TRBJ1-3, the V gene TRBV10-2; unclear D gene. The CDR3 sequence is 17 residues long. With 0 bases removed from V and 0 bases from J, the gap between germline ends came to 12 bases. The V gene's germline CDR1 is WSHSY and CDR2 SAAADI. The CDR3 loop reads CASSESTRMGSGNTIYF. As DNA, the CDR3 is TGCGCCAGCAGTGAGTCGACCCGAATGGGCTCTGGAAACACCATATATTTT.

There are many counts of this clonotype. CDR3 bases: TGTGCCAGCAGATGGGGCGGGAGTTATGAGCAGTACTTC. It encodes CASRWGGSYEQYF. The V gene is TRBV27, the J gene TRBJ2-7, with 7 nucleotides matching TRBD2. The germline V gene encodes CDR1 MNHEY and CDR2 SMNVEV (reference sequence). The CDR3 sequence is 13 residues long. J gave up 7 bases and V 6 bases, and 9 bases lay outside the gene matches.

This clonotype was seen ten or more times. The genes are TRBV28 and TRBJ2-1, with D unclear. The germline V and J ends were trimmed by 2 bases and 12 bases, with 14 bases remaining between them. The V gene's germline CDR1 is MDHEN and CDR2 SYDVKM. This CDR3 is 13 amino acids long. CDR3: CASSLRQTVGQFF. The CDR3 coding sequence is TGTGCCAGCAGTTTACGTCAGACTGTAGGGCAGTTCTTC.

The chain recombines TRBV6-1 with TRBJ2-2; D ambiguous. This CDR3 contains 13 residues. The germline V gene has CDR1 MNHNS and CDR2 SASEGT. The V end lost 7 bases, the J end lost 4 bases, and 10 bases lay between the germline ends. CDR3 coding DNA: TGTGCCAGCAAGGCGACGAGCACCGGGGAGCTGTTTTTT. Amino acids: CASKATSTGELFF.

Many counts were recorded for this clonotype. The chain employs TRBV7-8 and TRBJ2-5; 7 positions match TRBD2. Germline assignment: CDR1 SGHVS and CDR2 FQNEAQ. J lost 2 bases, V lost 5 bases, and 5 bases had no gene match. The CDR3 has 14 amino acids. The CDR3 DNA sequence: TGTGCCAGCAGCCGGGGAGCGGGACAAGAGACCCAGTACTTC. Encoded protein: CASSRGAGQETQYF.

V usage is TRBV7-9 and J usage is TRBJ1-5, with 7 bases aligning to TRBD1. Unmatched junction bases numbered 16, after V lost 7 bases and J lost 1 base. Germline V gene lookup returns CDR1 SEHNR and CDR2 FQNEAQ (reference sequence). The CDR3 length is 18 residues. The CDR3 DNA reads as TGTGCCAGCACCCCTTCCCTTGCGCACAGGGGAAGCAATCAGCCCCAGCATTTT. Amino acids: CASTPSLAHRGSNQPQHF.

The table lists this clonotype with many counts. This chain joins TRBV11-2 and TRBJ2-3; D gene ambiguous. The CDR3 loop spans 15 amino acids. Deletions cut 3 bases from V and 2 bases from J, with 12 bases between. The germline V gene has CDR1 SGHAT and CDR2 FQNNGV. In DNA, the CDR3 is TGTGCCAGCAGCTTTTCGGGTCTAGACACAGATACGCAGTATTTT. Translation gives CASSFSGLDTDTQYF.

This clonotype showed up many times. V and J are TRBV7-8 and TRBJ2-7; D is uncertain. The CDR3 consists of 16 residues. The germline V and J ends were trimmed by 5 bases and 4 bases, with 21 bases remaining between them. Per germline, CDR1 SGHVS and CDR2 FQNEAQ. The CDR3 region is CASSGSMLAERYEQYF. The CDR3 DNA follows: TGTGCCAGCAGCGGAAGTATGTTGGCCGAACGATACGAGCAGTACTTC.

This clonotype has ten or more counts. The gene calls are TRBV20-1 and TRBJ2-3, with 8 bases aligning to TRBD2. The V segment lost 0 bases and the J segment 4 bases; nucleotides outside the gene matches: 9. CDR1 is DFQATT and CDR2 is SNEGSKA in the germline V gene (reference sequence). This CDR3 spans 16 amino acids. CDR3 DNA sequence: TGCAGTGCTAGAGATCTCTACGCGGGAGGATCAGATACGCAGTATTTT. It translates to CSARDLYAGGSDTQYF.

The sample holds many counts of this clonotype. This sequence joins TRBV7-9 and TRBJ1-6; TRBD1 aligns across 7 bases. The CDR3 is 17 residues long. CDR1 SEHNR and CDR2 FQNEAQ come from the germline V gene (reference sequence). Germline trimming cut 5 bases from V and 9 bases from J; bases unmatched to any gene: 16. The CDR3: CASSTWDYRGRSSPLHF. The DNA for the CDR3 is TGTGCCAGCAGCACTTGGGACTACAGGGGCCGGAGTTCACCCCTCCACTTT.

In its sample, this clonotype was seen many times. The V call is TRBV11-2, the J call TRBJ2-3, with TRBD2 matching over 8 bases. CDR3 length: 16 amino acids. J lost 0 bases, V lost 2 bases, and 4 bases had no gene match. From germline, CDR1 is SGHAT and CDR2 FQNNGV. CDR3 sequence: CASSLNSGVSTDTQYF. In DNA, the CDR3 is TGTGCCAGCAGCTTAAATAGCGGGGTTAGCACAGATACGCAGTATTTT. Full variable domain (remainder filled in from reference TRBV11-2 and TRBJ2-3): EAGVAQSPRYKIIEKRQSVAFWCNPISGHATLYWYQQILGQGPKLLIQFQNNGVVDDSQLPKDRFSAERLKGVDSTLKIQPAKLEDSAVYLCASSLNSGVSTDTQYFGPGTRLTVL.

This clonotype was observed at least ten times. This chain uses TRBV19 with TRBJ1-1; D gene uncertain. Trimming took 5 bases from V and 0 from J, leaving 19 bases between them. This CDR3 contains 17 residues. Looked up from germline, CDR1 is LNHDA and CDR2 is SQIVND (reference sequence). CDR3 residues: CASSPEDGKSMNTEAFF. Written as DNA, the CDR3 is TGTGCCAGTAGTCCGGAGGATGGGAAATCCATGAACACTGAAGCTTTCTTT. Drawing the rest from reference TRBV19 and TRBJ1-1, the complete variable domain is DGGITQSPKYLFRKEGQNVTLSCEQNLNHDAMYWYRQDPGQGLRLIYYSQIVNDFQKGDIAEGYSVSREKKESFPLTVTSAQKNPTAFYLCASSPEDGKSMNTEAFFGQGTRLTVV.

The chain has TRBV7-6 and TRBJ1-2; TRBD1 agrees at 8 bases. V dropped 1 base and J dropped 4; count of bases not matched to a gene: 11. Germline V CDR1 and CDR2: SGHVS, FNYEAQ. The CDR3 runs to 17 residues. The CDR3 region has the DNA TGTGCCAGCAGCTTAGGCGGCAGGGGGCGCCTCTTCTATGGCTACACCTTC. Amino acid sequence: CASSLGGRGRLFYGYTF.

The chain employs TRBV10-3 and TRBJ2-1, with D perhaps matching TRBD2 (6 bases). Germline V CDR1 and CDR2: ENHRY, SYGVKD. This CDR3 has 13 amino acids. V dropped 8 bases and J dropped 0 bases, with 8 bases sitting between them. This CDR3 is CAIAGPSYNEQFF. CDR3 nucleotide sequence: TGTGCCATCGCGGGACCCTCCTACAATGAGCAGTTCTTC.

This clonotype came up many times. V usage is TRBV20-1 and J usage is TRBJ2-7, with TRBD2 matching 12 bases. This CDR3 spans 14 amino acids. Germline V lookup: CDR1 DFQATT, CDR2 SNEGSKA (reference sequence). The junction had 5 bases not matched to a gene; V was cut back by 5 bases and J by 3 bases. CDR3 sequence: CSASRTSGNYEQYF. The CDR3 DNA is TGCAGTGCTTCCAGGACTAGCGGGAACTACGAGCAGTACTTC.

The V gene is TRBV27, the J gene TRBJ1-1; D is uncertain. V was clipped by 3 bases and J by 1 base, with 9 bases between them. Germline loops: CDR1 MNHEY, CDR2 SMNVEV (reference sequence). This CDR3 region has 14 residues. The CDR3 region is CASSFDSANTEAFF. The CDR3 nucleotides are TGTGCCAGCAGTTTCGACTCAGCGAACACTGAAGCTTTCTTT.

The chain joins TRBV3-1 to TRBJ2-4, with D possibly TRBD1 on 6 matching bases. Looked up from germline, CDR1 is LGHDT and CDR2 is YNNKEL (reference sequence). The germline V and J ends were trimmed by 4 bases and 0 bases, with 13 bases remaining between them. The length of the CDR3 is 16 residues. The CDR3 DNA reads as TGTGCCAGCAGCCTGCTAGGGGGAGAAGCCAAAAACATTCAGTACTTC. Translating gives CASSLLGGEAKNIQYF.

This clonotype was seen a few times. The chain recombines TRBV10-1 with TRBJ2-3; 11 bases agree with TRBD2. Per the germline V gene, CDR1 is WNHNN and CDR2 is SYGVQD (reference sequence). This CDR3 is 15 amino acids long. Trimming at V came to 4 bases and at J to 8 bases, leaving 8 bases not matched to a gene. The CDR3 loop reads CASSAQTSGITTQYF. CDR3 coding DNA: TGCGCCAGCAGTGCCCAGACTAGCGGGATTACTACGCAGTATTTT.

This clonotype was seen a few times. The chain combines TRBV5-1 with TRBJ2-6; D is uncertain. The ends were cut back, 4 bases at V and 2 bases at J, with 10 bases in the middle. The CDR3 spans 15 residues. Germline values: CDR1 SGHRS, CDR2 YFSETQ. The CDR3 region has the DNA TGCGCCAGCAGCATGACACAGCCTGGGGCCAACGTCCTGACTTTC. It encodes CASSMTQPGANVLTF.

With regard to this clonotype: This may be a read error, as it is one base from a much larger clone. The rearrangement joins TRBV6-1 to TRBJ2-7; D remains unclear. Germline V gene lookup returns CDR1 MNHNS and CDR2 SASEGT. The CDR3 runs 13 residues. Trimming stripped 3 bases from V and 3 bases from J, with 9 bases between. CDR3 in DNA: TGTGCCAGCAGTGAGGCTGATTACTACGAGCAGTACTTC. It yields the protein CASSEADYYEQYF.

This clonotype was observed many times. The chain uses TRBV27 and TRBJ2-7; D may correspond to TRBD1 or TRBD2 (6 bases each). This CDR3 is built from 17 residues. Looked up from germline, CDR1 is MNHEY and CDR2 is SMNVEV (reference sequence). V was clipped by 3 bases and J by 0 bases, with 18 bases between them. CDR3 residues: CASSFLRRDKPSYEQYF. The CDR3 bases are TGTGCCAGCAGTTTCCTCCGGCGGGACAAGCCCTCCTACGAGCAGTACTTC.

On this clonotype: This could be a read error, since a much larger clone is one nucleotide away. This sequence joins TRBV5-1 and TRBJ1-3; weak D call: TRBD1 (6 bases). Germline V gene sequence: CDR1 SGHRS, CDR2 YFSETQ. This CDR3 comprises 16 residues. The CDR3 protein is CASSLAGGNSGDTIYF. The CDR3 nucleotides are TGCGCCAGCAGCTTGGCCGGGGGCAACTCTGGAGACACCATATATTTT.

The genes are TRBV19 and TRBJ2-1; 11 bases agree with TRBD2. The CDR3 runs 16 residues. Germline V lookup: CDR1 LNHDA, CDR2 SQIVND (reference sequence). The J segment lost 5 bases and the V segment lost 4 bases, leaving 7 bases of the junction unmatched. The CDR3 DNA sequence: TGTGCCAGTAGTAACCGGGTAGCGGGAGGGCACAATGAGCAGTTCTTC. Protein: CASSNRVAGGHNEQFF.

This clonotype was counted many times. V and J are TRBV5-1 and TRBJ2-7, with 8 positions matching TRBD1. The V gene end was trimmed by 4 bases and the J gene end by 0 bases; junction bases not matched to a gene: 9. The CDR3 is made up of 16 amino acids. The germline V gene has CDR1 SGHRS and CDR2 YFSETQ. CDR3 sequence: CASSGRGQGFSYEQYF. In DNA, the CDR3 is TGCGCCAGCAGCGGCCGCGGACAGGGTTTCTCCTACGAGCAGTACTTC.

This clonotype was counted many times. The V gene is TRBV12-3 or TRBV12-4, the J gene TRBJ2-1; TRBD2 might be the D (6 bases). The V and J ends lost 6 bases and 8 bases respectively, with 17 bases between them. CDR3 length: 14 residues. The CDR3 region has the DNA TGTGCCAGCAGGGGGGGAAGGAGTGGTGATGAGCAGTTCTTC. Its protein product is CASRGGRSGDEQFF.